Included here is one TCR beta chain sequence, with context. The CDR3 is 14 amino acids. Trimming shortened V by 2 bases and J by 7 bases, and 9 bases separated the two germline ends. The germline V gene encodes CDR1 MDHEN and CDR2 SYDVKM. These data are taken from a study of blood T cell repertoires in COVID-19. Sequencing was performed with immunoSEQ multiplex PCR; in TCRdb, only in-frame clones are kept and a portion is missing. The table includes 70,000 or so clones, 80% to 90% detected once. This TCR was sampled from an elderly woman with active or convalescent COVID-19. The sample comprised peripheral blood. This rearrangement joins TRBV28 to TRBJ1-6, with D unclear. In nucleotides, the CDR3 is TGTGCCAGCAGTTTAGGCGGGCCAAATTCACCCCTCCACTTT. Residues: CASSLGGPNSPLHF. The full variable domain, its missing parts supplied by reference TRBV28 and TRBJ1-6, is DVKVTQSSRYLVKRTGEKVFLECVQDMDHENMFWYRQDPGLGLRLIYFSYDVKMKEKGDIPEGYSVSREKKERFSLILESASTNQTSMYLCASSLGGPNSPLHFGNGTRLTVT.